The 17 T cell receptor beta chains given below trace back to one sample, sequenced in a study of cytomegalovirus exposure and HLA in healthy donors. The PCR employed 60 Vbeta primers together with 13 Jbeta primers. Sequencing used immunoSEQ multiplex PCR; TCRdb keeps in-frame clones, though not all of them. The table has 140,000 to 150,000 clones, around 80% seen once. Sequencing input: PBMCs. The receptor set was obtained from a man aged 35-49 years in good health and CMV-seronegative.

This clone occurred a few times. The chain combines TRBV4-3 with TRBJ2-7, with D unresolved. Germline V CDR1 and CDR2: LGHNA, YSLEER. The CDR3 covers 13 residues. Trimming took off 1 base at V and 0 bases at J, with 4 bases between the two ends. The CDR3 DNA sequence: TGCGCCAGCAGCCAAGGTCTCTCCTACGAGCAGTACTTC. Encoded protein: CASSQGLSYEQYF.

The chain carries TRBV29-1 and TRBJ2-5; D possibly corresponds to TRBD1 (6 bases). The V end lost 4 bases, the J end lost 4 bases, and 13 bases lay between the germline ends. This CDR3 is 13 amino acids long. CDR1 and CDR2 (germline): SQVTM, ANQGSEA. CDR3: CSVATGTRETQYF. CDR3 coding DNA: TGCAGCGTTGCCACAGGGACGAGAGAGACCCAGTACTTC. The complete variable domain, with remaining parts taken from reference TRBV29-1 and TRBJ2-5, reads SAVISQKPSRDICQRGTSLTIQCQVDSQVTMMFWYRQQPGQSLTLIATANQGSEATYESGFVIDKFPISRPNLTFSTLTVSNMSPEDSSIYLCSVATGTRETQYFGPGTRLLVL.

The rearrangement links TRBV7-3 to TRBJ2-3, with 11 bases aligning to TRBD2. V was clipped by 5 bases and J by 7 bases; unmatched bases: 8. The germline CDR1 and CDR2 sequences are SGHTA and FQGTGA. The CDR3 has 15 residues. The CDR3 DNA reads as TGTGCCAGCAGCCCGACCGGGACTAGCGGTTATACGCAGTATTTT. This encodes CASSPTGTSGYTQYF. The complete variable domain, with remaining parts taken from reference TRBV7-3 and TRBJ2-3, reads GAGVSQTPSNKVTEKGKYVELRCDPISGHTALYWYRQSLGQGPEFLIYFQGTGAADDSGLPNDRFFAVRPEGSVSTLKIQRTERGDSAVYLCASSPTGTSGYTQYFGPGTRLTVL.

The chain employs TRBV15 and TRBJ1-5, with 10 bases identical to TRBD1. The CDR3 is 18 amino acids. J was trimmed by 3 bases and V by 0 bases; bases with no gene match: 8. The V gene's germline CDR1 is LNHNV and CDR2 YYDKDF (reference sequence). CDR3 DNA: TGTGCCACCAGCAGAGATCGCCGGACAGGGGGGGTCAATCAGCCCCAGCATTTT. Residues: CATSRDRRTGGVNQPQHF.

The chain uses TRBV25-1 and TRBJ1-1; no firm D call. CDR3 length equals 13 residues. The V end lost 1 base, the J end lost 6 bases, and 9 bases lay between the germline ends. Germline assignment: CDR1 MGHDK and CDR2 SYGVNS. Here the CDR3 DNA reads TGTGCCAGCAGTGAATTCCGGGGATCTGAAGCTTTCTTT. It translates to CASSEFRGSEAFF.

This sequence joins TRBV6-4 and TRBJ2-1; 9 nucleotides line up with TRBD1. Germline CDR1 and CDR2: MRHNA and SNTAGT. The ends lost 2 bases at V and 6 bases at J; junction bases unmatched: 2. The CDR3 consists of 14 residues. The CDR3 nucleotides are TGTGCCAGCAGTGACCCGACAGGGGGCAATGAGCAGTTCTTC. Translation: CASSDPTGGNEQFF.

This sequence joins TRBV2 and TRBJ2-7; D ambiguous. Germline-derived CDR1 and CDR2 are SNHLY and FYNNEI. V was pared by 4 bases and J by 7 bases, with 14 bases between. The CDR3 runs 13 residues. DNA of the CDR3: TGTGCCAGCAGTGGGGTCGGGTTATGGGAGCAGTACTTC. Encoded protein: CASSGVGLWEQYF.

The V call is TRBV27, the J call TRBJ2-7; D is unresolved. The CDR3 contains 13 residues. Germline V gene lookup returns CDR1 MNHEY and CDR2 SMNVEV (reference sequence). V was shortened by 4 bases and J by 6 bases, with 13 bases between the two germline ends. In DNA, the CDR3 is TGTGCCAGCAGTTCCTCCCGAGTCGGCGAGCAGTACTTC. Its translation is CASSSSRVGEQYF.

This sequence joins TRBV28 and TRBJ1-4; TRBD1 matches at 8 bases. Germline-derived CDR1 and CDR2 are MDHEN and SYDVKM. After removal of 6 bases from V and 8 bases from J, the junction contained 11 bases not matched to a gene. There are 15 residues in the CDR3. The CDR3 protein is CASRAGTGLREKLFF. For the CDR3, the DNA is TGTGCCAGCAGGGCCGGGACAGGACTTAGAGAAAAACTGTTTTTT.

The chain employs TRBV5-6 and TRBJ1-3; 8 bases agree with TRBD1. V lost 3 bases and J lost 4; bases outside the gene matches: 3. The germline V gene has CDR1 SGHDT and CDR2 YYEEEE. CDR3 length: 14 amino acids. CDR3 residues: CASSWTGTGNTIYF. CDR3 sequence (DNA): TGTGCCAGCAGCTGGACAGGGACAGGAAACACCATATATTTT.

There are a few counts of this clone. The V gene is TRBV21-1, the J gene TRBJ1-6. TRBV21-1 is deemed a pseudogene. The CDR3 spans 16 residues. The CDR3 region is CASRPGRSTNNSPLHF. The CDR3 bases are TGTGCCAGCAGACCCGGGAGGAGCACGAATAATTCACCCCTCCACTTT.

Only a few counts were recorded for this clone. CDR3 DNA sequence: TGTGCCAGCAGCTCCGGACAGGGGCATCAGCCCCAGCATTTT. Its translation: CASSSGQGHQPQHF. The chain uses TRBV5-5 and TRBJ1-5, with 9 bases matching TRBD1. The germline V gene has CDR1 SGHKS and CDR2 YYEKEE (reference sequence). CDR3 length: 14 amino acids. V lost 3 bases and J lost 5; bases outside the gene matches: 3. The full variable domain, rest sourced from reference TRBV5-5 and TRBJ1-5, is DAGVTQSPTHLIKTRGQQVTLRCSPISGHKSVSWYQQVLGQGPQFIFQYYEKEERGRGNFPDRFSARQFPNYSSELNVNALLLGDSALYLCASSSGQGHQPQHFGDGTRLSIL.

The CDR3 DNA reads TGTGCCAGCAGCCAAGGGAGCTACGAGCAGTACTTC. It specifies CASSQGSYEQYF. This chain links TRBV16 with TRBJ2-7; D possibly corresponds to TRBD2 (5 bases). Germline-derived CDR1 and CDR2 are KGHSY and FQNENV. This CDR3 comprises 12 residues. V dropped 2 bases and J dropped 3 bases, with 5 bases sitting between them.

This sequence joins TRBV14 and TRBJ1-4, with no clear D. The length of the CDR3 is 18 residues. The germline CDR1 and CDR2 sequences are SGHDN and FVKESK. The V end lost 0 bases, the J end lost 5 bases, and 19 bases lay between the germline ends. The CDR3 DNA follows: TGTGCCAGCAGCCAAGATATGCTCCAGAGGGCACCGAATGAAAAACTGTTTTTT. This gives the protein CASSQDMLQRAPNEKLFF.

The gene calls are TRBV5-4 and TRBJ2-1; 7 nucleotides match TRBD1. V trimming: 3 bases; J trimming: 10 bases; junction bases outside the gene matches: 7. Germline-derived CDR1 and CDR2 are SGHNT and YYREEE (reference sequence). This CDR3 contains 13 residues. The CDR3 DNA sequence: TGTGCCAGCAGCTCTTGGACGGGACAGGAGCAGTTCTTC. This gives the protein CASSSWTGQEQFF. Filled out from reference TRBV5-4 and TRBJ2-1, the complete variable domain reads ETGVTQSPTHLIKTRGQQVTLRCSSQSGHNTVSWYQQALGQGPQFIFQYYREEENGRGNFPPRFSGLQFPNYSSELNVNALELDDSALYLCASSSWTGQEQFFGPGTRLTVL.

This rearrangement joins TRBV5-8 to TRBJ2-7; 9 bases are shared with TRBD1. The V and J ends lost 3 bases and 6 bases, in that order; junction bases with no gene match: 10. Germline lookup yields CDR1 SGHTS and CDR2 YDEGEE. There are 15 residues in the CDR3. For the CDR3, the DNA is TGTGCCAGCAGCTCTTGGGGACAGGGCTCTCGCGAGCAGTACTTC. Translation: CASSSWGQGSREQYF.

This chain uses TRBV10-3 with TRBJ2-2; 7 bases match TRBD1. V lost 6 bases, J lost 3 bases, and 4 bases stayed unmatched. CDR3 length: 14 amino acids. Germline V lookup: CDR1 ENHRY, CDR2 SYGVKD. CDR3: CAIRGQTDTGELFF. Written as DNA, the CDR3 is TGTGCCATCAGGGGACAGACAGACACCGGGGAGCTGTTTTTT.